This TCR beta chain was sequenced during a study of beta chain features in type 1 diabetes. Background on the study: The patients were much like the healthy donors in age, gender and cell yields. Whole-study findings and limits: Naive, central memory and regulatory TCRB repertoires appeared more similar among patients than healthy donors. All four CD4+ subsets from Type 1 diabetes patients carried moderately but significantly shorter TCRB CDR3s.

This CDR3 is 13 amino acids long. V lost 10 bases, J lost 2 bases, and 6 bases stayed unmatched. Germline V gene sequence: CDR1 MNHNS, CDR2 SASEGT. One heparinised draw, averaging around 0.12 L, was taken per donor. There are a few counts of this clone. Its antigen is as yet unknown. Sequencing targeted expressed TCRB transcripts, as all isolated RNA had been reverse transcribed. The assay was immunoSEQ multiplex PCR, and TCRdb's table has in-frame clones only and misses some. The sample comprises 630,000 or so clones, roughly an eighth of which are singletons, and 0.035% to 0.045% rests with the top ten.

The material sequenced was naive CD4+ T cells from blood. This clonotype originated in a man between 18 and 35 years old with type 1 diabetes. The chain uses TRBV6-1 and TRBJ2-7, with TRBD2 matching over 9 bases. The CDR3 reads CATLGLATYEQYF. In nucleotides, the CDR3 is TGTGCCACCCTGGGACTAGCCACCTACGAGCAGTACTTC.